The rows below give T cell receptor beta chains drawn from one sample of a study of cytotoxic CD8 clonotypes in ibrutinib-treated CLL. Only in-frame clones appear in the TCRdb table, and some are missing; sequencing was by immunoSEQ multiplex PCR. The top ten clones hold 51% of a sample with roughly 30,000 clones, 76% of them seen once. The specimen comprised PBMCs, sampled after 36 months of ibrutinib treatment. Every receptor here comes from a human donor with chronic lymphocytic leukemia. Both conserved end residues are part of each CDR3. The D gene is left open where the match is weak. Size is omitted from some rows. Given values are once, few, many or a class for expanded clones.

CDR3,DNA,D,size,V,J
CAWNFDTFYEQYF,TGTGCCTGGAATTTTGACACGTTCTACGAGCAGTACTTC,-,-,TRBV30,TRBJ2-7
CASSIGLGQFYGYTF,TGTGCCAGTAGTATCGGGCTAGGACAGTTCTATGGCTACACCTTC,-,-,TRBV19,TRBJ1-2
CASSLDGGHKNTEAFF,TGTGCCAGCAGCTTAGATGGGGGACATAAAAACACTGAAGCTTTCTTT,-,-,TRBV11-1,TRBJ1-1
CASSPITGGSYNEQFF,TGTGCCAGCAGCCCCATCACAGGGGGCTCCTACAATGAGCAGTTCTTC,TRBD1,-,TRBV7-9,TRBJ2-1
CASSQVAGLNEKLFF,TGTGCCAGCAGCCAAGTGGCCGGACTTAATGAAAAACTGTTTTTT,-,-,TRBV4-2,TRBJ1-4
CASSSQGSSPLHF,TGTGCCAGCAGTTCACAGGGGTCCTCACCCCTCCACTTT,TRBD1,-,TRBV6-5,TRBJ1-6
CSVVRQGGGYTF,TGCAGCGTTGTTCGACAGGGGGGCGGCTACACCTTC,TRBD1,-,TRBV29-1,TRBJ1-2
CASSPPAGGDTEAFF,TGTGCCAGCAGCCCCCCCGCAGGGGGAGACACTGAAGCTTTCTTT,TRBD1,-,TRBV7-9,TRBJ1-1
CASSYSRGLESPLHF,TGTGCCAGCAGTTACTCGAGAGGACTAGAATCACCCCTCCACTTT,-,-,TRBV6-6,TRBJ1-6
CASSIIGTGSEQYF,TGTGCCAGTAGTATCATCGGGACAGGGAGCGAGCAGTACTTC,TRBD1,-,TRBV19,TRBJ2-7
CASTGGMNTEAFF,TGTGCCAGCACCGGAGGGATGAACACTGAAGCTTTCTTT,-,few,TRBV14,TRBJ1-1
CASSQGTGGASTEAFF,TGTGCCAGCAGCCAAGGAACGGGGGGGGCGAGTACTGAAGCTTTCTTT,-,-,TRBV4-2,TRBJ1-1
CAILQGAYTEAFF,TGTGCCATACTACAGGGGGCTTACACTGAAGCTTTCTTT,TRBD1,-,TRBV6-6,TRBJ1-1
CASSLGAGFLNSPLHF,TGCGCCAGCAGCTTGGGGGCCGGGTTCCTTAATTCACCCCTCCACTTT,-,-,TRBV5-1,TRBJ1-6
CASSQAPQGYNSPLHF,TGCGCCAGCAGCCAGGCCCCTCAGGGATATAATTCACCCCTCCACTTT,-,once,TRBV4-1,TRBJ1-6
CASSLSGNTEAFF,TGTGCCAGCAGCTTAAGTGGGAACACTGAAGCTTTCTTT,-,once,TRBV7-3,TRBJ1-1
CAISEKETQYF,TGTGCCATCAGTGAAAAGGAGACCCAGTACTTC,-,-,TRBV10-3,TRBJ2-5